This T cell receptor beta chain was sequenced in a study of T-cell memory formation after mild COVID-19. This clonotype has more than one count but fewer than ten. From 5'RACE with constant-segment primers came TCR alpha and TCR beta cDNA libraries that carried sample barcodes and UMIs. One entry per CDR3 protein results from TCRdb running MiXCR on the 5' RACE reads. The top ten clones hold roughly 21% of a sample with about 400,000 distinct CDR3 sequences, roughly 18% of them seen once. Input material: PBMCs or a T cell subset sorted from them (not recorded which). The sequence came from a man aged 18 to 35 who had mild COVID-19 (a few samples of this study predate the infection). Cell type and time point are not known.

The CDR3 nucleotides are TGCGCCAGCAGCCAAGAAGCCTATCCCAACACAGATACGCAGTATTTT. It encodes CASSQEAYPNTDTQYF. V is TRBV4-1 and J is TRBJ2-3; no definite D call. Germline V gives CDR1 MGHRA, CDR2 YSYEKL. The CDR3 length is 16 residues. V was pared by 0 bases and J by 2 bases, with 12 bases between.